A selection of T cell receptor beta chains follows, all from one sample in a study of blood T cell repertoires in COVID-19. The table came from immunoSEQ multiplex PCR; TCRdb's copy has only in-frame clones and leaves some out. This table has tens of thousands of clones, about 92% appearing once. Input material: peripheral blood. The receptors here all came from a woman older than 75 with acute or convalescent COVID-19. The CDR3 runs from the conserved cysteine through the conserved F or W. The order of the fields is J gene, V gene, clone size, D gene, CDR3 DNA, CDR3 protein. D genes are given only for firm matches. Only part of the rows carry a size: once, few, many, or a class if the clone is expanded.

J: TRBJ2-1
V: TRBV5-1
size: few
D: TRBD2
DNA: TGCTCAAAACTCCCGGGACTAGCCGTCGATGAGCAGTTCTTC
CDR3: CSKLPGLAVDEQFF

J: TRBJ2-7
V: TRBV7-6
size: NA
D: NA
DNA: TGTGCCAGCCGCCCGGGATCTTTCTACGAGCAGTACTTC
CDR3: CASRPGSFYEQYF

J: TRBJ1-1
V: TRBV28
size: NA
D: NA
DNA: TGTGCCAGCAGTCCTTATACGGGGAACACTGAAGCTTTCTTT
CDR3: CASSPYTGNTEAFF

J: TRBJ2-7
V: TRBV7-2
size: NA
D: TRBD2
DNA: TGTGCCAGCAGCCGGACTAGCGGGGGCTACGAGCAGTACTTC
CDR3: CASSRTSGGYEQYF

J: TRBJ2-2
V: TRBV5-4
size: few
D: TRBD2
DNA: TGTGCCAGCAGCTTGACTAGCGGGGGGGCCAGGGAGCTGTTTTTT
CDR3: CASSLTSGGARELFF

J: TRBJ1-4
V: TRBV2
size: NA
D: TRBD1
DNA: TGTGCCAGCAGGGCCGGGACAGGGACTGAAAAACTGTTTTTT
CDR3: CASRAGTGTEKLFF

J: TRBJ1-2
V: TRBV5-1
size: NA
D: TRBD1
DNA: TGCGCCAGCAGCCCAGGAGGGGCGGGACAGTACTATGGCTACACCTTC
CDR3: CASSPGGAGQYYGYTF

J: TRBJ1-2
V: TRBV5-4
size: NA
D: NA
DNA: TGTGCCAGCAGCCCGGGAGGGCCCCCGCAGAGCTATGGCTACACCTTC
CDR3: CASSPGGPPQSYGYTF

J: TRBJ2-2
V: TRBV28
size: NA
D: TRBD2
DNA: TGTGCCAGCAGAAACCGACTAGCGGGCACCGGGGAGCTGTTTTTT
CDR3: CASRNRLAGTGELFF

J: TRBJ2-1
V: TRBV10-3
size: NA
D: TRBD2
DNA: TGTGCCATCAGTACGCCGGGACTAGCGGGGTACAATGAGCAGTTCTTC
CDR3: CAISTPGLAGYNEQFF

J: TRBJ1-2
V: TRBV7-2
size: NA
D: NA
DNA: TGTGCCAGCAGCGAGGACAGCAACTATGGCTACACCTTC
CDR3: CASSEDSNYGYTF

J: TRBJ2-7
V: TRBV4-2
size: NA
D: TRBD2
DNA: TGTGCCAGCAGCCGAACATTGGGACTAGCGGGGGACTCCTACGAGCAGTACTTC
CDR3: CASSRTLGLAGDSYEQYF

J: TRBJ1-1
V: TRBV6-5
size: NA
D: NA
DNA: TGTGCCAGCAGCTCACAGGGCCCCACTGAAGCTTTCTTT
CDR3: CASSSQGPTEAFF

J: TRBJ2-1
V: TRBV5-6
size: NA
D: TRBD2
DNA: TGTGTCACACGGACCCAGCGGGGGCGCGTGGGGCAGTTCTTC
CDR3: CVTRTQRGRVGQFF

J: TRBJ2-1
V: TRBV28
size: NA
D: TRBD1
DNA: TGTGCCAGCAGTACGAGGCCAGGGGGTACTAGCTCCTACAATGAGCAGTTCTTC
CDR3: CASSTRPGGTSSYNEQFF

J: TRBJ2-6
V: TRBV5-6
size: NA
D: NA
DNA: TGTGCCAGCAGCTTGAGGGGTATCTCTGGGGCCAACGTCCTGACTTTC
CDR3: CASSLRGISGANVLTF

J: TRBJ1-2
V: TRBV28
size: NA
D: TRBD1
DNA: TGTGCCAGCAGACAACAGGGGGCGTTTAACTATGGCTACACCTTC
CDR3: CASRQQGAFNYGYTF

J: TRBJ1-5
V: TRBV19
size: NA
D: NA
DNA: TGTGCCAGTAGTTACGCCCCACCAGGGCTTCAGCCCCAGCATTTT
CDR3: CASSYAPPGLQPQHF

J: TRBJ2-3
V: TRBV19
size: NA
D: NA
DNA: TGTGCCAGTAGTATTAGAGGGGGAGATACGCAGTATTTT
CDR3: CASSIRGGDTQYF

J: TRBJ2-3
V: TRBV7-9
size: NA
D: TRBD2
DNA: TGTGCCAGCAGCAGCCCTGGGGGGGGAGGAGATACGCAGTATTTT
CDR3: CASSSPGGGGDTQYF

J: TRBJ1-5
V: TRBV5-1
size: NA
D: NA
DNA: TGCGCCAGCAGCTTCAGGGGCCCTAATCGCAATCAGCCCCAGCATTTT
CDR3: CASSFRGPNRNQPQHF

J: TRBJ1-2
V: TRBV2
size: NA
D: TRBD1
DNA: TGTGCCAGCAGAGGGACAGGGAACTATGGCTACACCTTC
CDR3: CASRGTGNYGYTF

J: TRBJ1-4
V: TRBV10-3
size: NA
D: NA
DNA: TGTGCCATCAGTGAGTCGGCGGGGGCAACTAATGAAAAACTGTTTTTT
CDR3: CAISESAGATNEKLFF

J: TRBJ2-1
V: TRBV19
size: NA
D: TRBD1
DNA: TGTGCCAGCGAAGAGATAGGGACAGGGGTATACAATGAGCAGTTCTTC
CDR3: CASEEIGTGVYNEQFF

J: TRBJ1-2
V: TRBV27
size: NA
D: NA
DNA: TGTGCCAGCAGTCCTAGGGACTGGGGTGGAGGTCCCGGGGGCTACACCTTC
CDR3: CASSPRDWGGGPGGYTF

J: TRBJ1-3
V: TRBV28
size: NA
D: NA
DNA: TGTGCCAGCAGCCCCCCGGGAAACACCATATATTTT
CDR3: CASSPPGNTIYF

J: TRBJ1-2
V: TRBV19
size: NA
D: NA
DNA: TGTGCCAGTAGTATCGAAACTTCCTATGGCTACACCTTC
CDR3: CASSIETSYGYTF

J: TRBJ1-5
V: TRBV28
size: NA
D: TRBD1
DNA: TGTGCCAGCAGTACCAGACAGGGTAATAGCAATCAGCCCCAGCATTTT
CDR3: CASSTRQGNSNQPQHF

J: TRBJ2-2
V: TRBV5-1
size: NA
D: TRBD1
DNA: TGCGCCAGCAGCCCCGGACAGGGGCGCACCGGGGAGCTGTTTTTT
CDR3: CASSPGQGRTGELFF

J: TRBJ1-1
V: TRBV5-1
size: NA
D: NA
DNA: TGCGCCAGCAGCTCGACAGTCGATGTCACTGAAGCTTTCTTT
CDR3: CASSSTVDVTEAFF

J: TRBJ2-3
V: TRBV10-3
size: NA
D: TRBD1
DNA: TGTGCCATTTGCCGGGACAGCATCACAGATACGCAGTATTTT
CDR3: CAICRDSITDTQYF

J: TRBJ2-3
V: TRBV11-3
size: NA
D: NA
DNA: TGTGCCAGCAGCTTAGGGCGGGGCACAGATACGCAGTATTTT
CDR3: CASSLGRGTDTQYF

J: TRBJ2-1
V: TRBV27
size: NA
D: TRBD2
DNA: TGTGCCAGCAGAGCAGCGGGGGAGGGGAATGAGCAGTTCTTC
CDR3: CASRAAGEGNEQFF

J: TRBJ2-1
V: TRBV18
size: NA
D: TRBD1
DNA: TGTGCCAGCTCACCCCCACAGGGGAGCTCCTACAATGAGCAGTTCTTC
CDR3: CASSPPQGSSYNEQFF

J: TRBJ2-5
V: TRBV18
size: NA
D: TRBD2
DNA: TGTGCCAGCTCACCAGGCCCGGGGGGGGAGACCCAGTACTTC
CDR3: CASSPGPGGETQYF

J: TRBJ1-6
V: TRBV15
size: NA
D: NA
DNA: TGTGCCACCAGCAGAGATATTTGGACAGCGAATTCACCCCTCCACTTT
CDR3: CATSRDIWTANSPLHF

J: TRBJ1-1
V: TRBV12-3/TRBV12-4
size: NA
D: NA
DNA: TGTGCCAGCAGACCACAGGAGAACACTGAAGCTTTCTTT
CDR3: CASRPQENTEAFF

J: TRBJ2-3
V: TRBV5-4
size: NA
D: TRBD2
DNA: TGTGCCAGCAGCGCCGGGACTAGTGCGGGCACAGATACGCAGTATTTT
CDR3: CASSAGTSAGTDTQYF

J: TRBJ2-5
V: TRBV28
size: NA
D: TRBD1
DNA: TGTGCCAGCAGTACGCGGACAGGGCAGCAAGAGACCCAGTACTTC
CDR3: CASSTRTGQQETQYF

J: TRBJ2-1
V: TRBV10-1
size: NA
D: NA
DNA: TGCGCCAGCAGTGAGAACAGGCCGAGCTCCTACAATGAGCAGTTCTTC
CDR3: CASSENRPSSYNEQFF

J: TRBJ1-2
V: TRBV10-3
size: many
D: NA
DNA: TGTGCCATCAGTGAGTCGAGTACCGGGACACTCTATGGCTACACCTTC
CDR3: CAISESSTGTLYGYTF